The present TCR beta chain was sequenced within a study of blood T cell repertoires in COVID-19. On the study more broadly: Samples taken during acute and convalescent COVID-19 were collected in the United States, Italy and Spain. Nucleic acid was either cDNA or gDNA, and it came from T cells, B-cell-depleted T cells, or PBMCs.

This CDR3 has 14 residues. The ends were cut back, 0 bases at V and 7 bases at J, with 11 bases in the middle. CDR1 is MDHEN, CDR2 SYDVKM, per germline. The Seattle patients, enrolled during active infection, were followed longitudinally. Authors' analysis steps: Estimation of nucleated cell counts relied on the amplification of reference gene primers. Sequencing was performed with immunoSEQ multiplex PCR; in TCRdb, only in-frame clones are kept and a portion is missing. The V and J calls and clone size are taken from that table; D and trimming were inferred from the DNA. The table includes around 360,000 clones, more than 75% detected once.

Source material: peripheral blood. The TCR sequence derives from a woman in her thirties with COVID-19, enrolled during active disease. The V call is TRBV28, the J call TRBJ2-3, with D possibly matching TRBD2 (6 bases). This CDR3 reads CASSLWGGANTQYF. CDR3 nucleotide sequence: TGTGCCAGCAGTTTATGGGGCGGGGCAAATACGCAGTATTTT. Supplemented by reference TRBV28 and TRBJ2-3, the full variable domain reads DVKVTQSSRYLVKRTGEKVFLECVQDMDHENMFWYRQDPGLGLRLIYFSYDVKMKEKGDIPEGYSVSREKKERFSLILESASTNQTSMYLCASSLWGGANTQYFGPGTRLTVL.